This T cell receptor (beta chain) came from a study of shared clonotypes between healthy human individuals (dated by TCRdb to the early 2020s). Some background on the complete study: The cohort comprised two women and three men aged 18 to 49 years. Per donor, three plates each were used for CD4 naive and CD4 memory, two for CD8 naive, and one for CD8 memory. To estimate repertoire size and how much clonotypes are shared between individuals, the study performed deep sequencing of blood TCR repertoires from roughly five healthy adults. Different laboratories and diverse techniques were used to prepare libraries and sequence TCR repertoires, to increase sequencing depth and limit assay-specific biases. Between about 0.9 and 8.9 billion PBMCs per donor were obtained by leukapheresis. Paper-wide results and their limitations: Clonotypes shared by all four sorted-subset donors showed higher generation probabilities than non-shared clonotypes. Across a handful of donors, around 5% of naive CD4, 3.5% of naive CD8, about 2% of memory CD4, and about 0.4% of memory CD8 clonotypes were shared. Sampling was restricted to blood, and TCR repertoires in tissues likely differ from the TCR repertoires found in blood. Because the study included a small number of donors, the genetic and exposure-history diversity represented was limited. Rarefaction of sorted-subset datasets indicated incomplete sequencing despite the large sequencing depth. Larger estimated clonotype richness was generally found for naive subsets than for memory subsets. Pairwise subsampling indicated that sequencing depth was expected to affect the degree of clonotype sharing among donors.

Using the deep immunoSEQ assay, multiplex PCR amplified TCR CDR3 regions from genomic DNA. For each cell subset, the extracted genomic DNA was distributed evenly across all wells of several immunoSEQ 96-well plates, and each plate served as one replicate. For sorted subsets, 150 to 200 ng genomic DNA, equal to tens of thousands of T cell genomes, was loaded into each replicate PCR. Purified libraries were measured with a Qubit 3.0 fluorometer, size-checked on a Bioanalyzer 2100, and measured again with the KAPA Library Quantification kit. Every immunoSEQ 96-well plate was sequenced on a dedicated single-read 150-cycle Illumina NextSeq 550 flow cell. In the original analysis: Because the immunoSEQ output held only junctional sequences and lacked quality scores, the filtering could not match the filtering applied to full-length reads. Sequences were annotated with PyIR, a Python wrapper for IgBLAST v1.9, and V/J genes and CDR3 were assigned using IMGT germline references. Reads with weak V/J assignments (E-value above 1e-6), missing CDR3, stop codons, out-of-frame junctions, or ambiguous translated residues were removed. V3J clonotypes were defined by identical inferred V gene, J gene, and CDR3 amino acid sequence. Percentage overlap between repertoires was computed as shared unique clonotypes divided by the size of the smaller repertoire. RTK rarefaction, the Chao1 estimator, and Recon v2.1 estimates of unobserved clonotypes were used to assess repertoire richness. For all TCRbeta clonotypes obtained by the gDNA method from a handful of donors, generation probabilities were computed with OLGA. TCRdb mirrors the immuneACCESS table, restricted to in-frame sequences. Some clones are absent from its copies; in checked studies, under half trace to an unresolved V gene, and the reason for the others is unknown. The DNA gave D and trimming, while V, J and clone size come from that table. The sample table contains some 680,000 clones; only one count was recorded for approximately 73% of them. Clones ranked in the top ten supply around 1.8% of the sample.

The donors were healthy, HIV-negative adults who had no recently reported acute infections or vaccinations. Every donor was a Caucasian adult living in Nashville, Tennessee, USA. CD4+ T cells were enriched through magnetic negative selection, after which naive cells were positively selected on CD45RA and the remaining negative fraction served as the memory subset. Blood was obtained by leukapheresis, after which PBMCs were separated by Ficoll-Histopaque density gradient centrifugation and cryopreserved in liquid nitrogen vapor phase. Purity and quantity of every magnetically sorted T cell population were checked by analytical flow cytometry. Genomic DNA was isolated from each sorted fraction and quantified by UV absorbance on a Nanodrop 2000c. Reading the germline V gene gives CDR1 MDHEN and CDR2 SYDVKM. The CDR3 goes from the cysteine to the phenylalanine over 16 residues. Only the CDR3 part of the read is kept: 48 bases, read in frame from the first base. V loses 5 bases at its end and J loses 9 bases; junction bases beyond the gene matches: 7.

This clone occurred a few times. Its antigen is not yet known. There are no base qualities to consult, and no much larger clone falls within one base. This sequence uses TRBV28 and TRBJ2-1; TRBD2 lines up with 16 middle nucleotides. The sequenced sample was memory CD4+ T cells sorted from blood. Interpreted using the paper, the cell subset or site label stands for: CD45RA-negative fraction. This receptor was obtained from a woman in her twenties or thirties in good health. At the DNA level, the sequence is TGTGCCAGCAGTAATGCCGGGACTAGCGGGAGGGTTGAGCAGTTCTTC. Its translation reads: CASSNAGTSGRVEQFF.